The 23 T cell receptor beta chains in this list originate from one sample, sequenced in a study of CD8+ T cells in alopecia areata. The sorting of pooled cutaneous lymph node cells relied on CD4, CD8alpha, NKG2D, NKG2ACE and other markers. Extracted RNA was reverse transcribed, and the resulting cDNA served as sequencing template. This table comes from immunoSEQ multiplex PCR, and its TCRdb copy is limited to in-frame clones, with some not included. Singletons are absent from the sample, which has around 300,000 clones. Sequencing was carried out using CD4+ T cells sorted from a lymph node. These receptors all stem from a C3H/HeJ mouse with alopecia areata. The MHC haplotype of the strain is H2-k.

This clone was detected many times. The genes are named according to mouse. The sequence runs out 4 residues before the end of the CDR3; the remainder is reconstructed from the germline J gene. This specimen includes other DNA sequences encoding the same CDR3. This chain joins TRBV12-1 and TRBJ2-3, with 9 positions matching TRBD2. Germline V gives CDR1 SGHSN, CDR2 HYEKVE. This CDR3 has 15 residues. With 1 base clipped from V and 0 bases from J, the junction kept 1 base outside the gene matches. The CDR3 here is CASSLTGGSAETLYF. CDR3 DNA, as far as it was read: TGTGCCAGCTCTCTGACTGGGGGCAGTGCAGAA.

Concerning this clone itself: The genes and germline here are from mouse. Sequencing ends 4 residues short of the CDR3 end; the germline J gene provides the rest. The chain uses TRBV13-3 and TRBJ2-4, with 7 bases matching TRBD1. The CDR3 contains 15 residues. Germline V gene data show CDR1 as NNHDY and CDR2 as SYVADS. V dropped 2 bases and J dropped 3; count of bases not matched to a gene: 6. The sequenced CDR3 bases are TGTGCCAGCAGTGACCCACAGGGGAGGCAAAAC. It yields the protein CASSDPQGRQN. The whole CDR3 protein is CASSDPQGRQNTLYF. The whole variable domain, filled in from reference TRBV13-3 and TRBJ2-4, reads EAAVTQSPRSKVAVTGGKVTLSCHQTNNHDYMYWYRQDTGHGLRLIHYSYVADSTEKGDIPDGYKASRPSQENFSLILELASLSQTAVYFCASSDPQGRQNTLYFGAGTRLSVL.

Only a few counts were recorded for this clone. The germline and genes are mouse ones. The CDR3 is cut off 4 residues early in the read; its end comes from the germline J gene. This specimen includes other DNA sequences encoding the same CDR3. The rearrangement links TRBV13-2 to TRBJ2-5; 8 bases map to TRBD1. Unmatched junction bases numbered 2, after V lost 5 bases and J lost 3 bases. The CDR3 runs 13 residues. Germline CDR1 NNHNN, CDR2 SYGAGS (reference sequence). The CDR3 reads CASGRQGQDTQYF. The sequenced part of the CDR3 DNA is TGTGCCAGCGGCCGACAGGGGCAAGAC.

There are a few counts of this clone. These gene names are mouse names. The read terminates 4 residues before the CDR3 end, so the remaining end is supplied by the germline J gene. This chain connects TRBV13-1 to TRBJ2-2, with TRBD1 as a possible D gene (5 bases). The CDR3 totals 16 residues. The germline gives CDR1 NSHNY, CDR2 SYGAGN. Trimming shortened V by 1 base and J by 0 bases, and 10 bases separated the two germline ends. CDR3 sequence reads: CASSDMPGSNTGQLYF. Incomplete CDR3 DNA: TGTGCCAGCAGTGATATGCCAGGGTCAAACACCGGG.

This clone was found a few times. The listed genes are named as in mouse. The sequence runs out 4 residues before the end of the CDR3; the remainder is reconstructed from the germline J gene. Other DNA sequences of this sample code for an identical CDR3. The rearrangement joins TRBV13-1 to TRBJ1-2; 8 bases align to TRBD1. Per germline, CDR1 NSHNY and CDR2 SYGAGN. This CDR3 has 14 residues. V lost 5 bases to trimming and J lost 0 bases; unmatched junction nucleotides: 3. The sequenced part of the CDR3 DNA is TGTGCCAGCAGACGACAGGGGACAAACTCC. It specifies CASRRQGTNS. The CDR3 reads in full as CASRRQGTNSDYTF.

In its sample, this clone was seen a few times. Mouse germline and gene names are used. The CDR3 end is not reached by the read, which stops 4 residues before it; the germline J gene fills it in. The chain is built from TRBV13-2 and TRBJ2-5, with TRBD1 identical over 8 bases. Germline V lookup: CDR1 NNHNN, CDR2 SYGAGS (reference sequence). J was trimmed by 0 bases and V by 1 base; bases with no gene match: 4. This CDR3 is built from 16 residues. The part of the CDR3 DNA that was read is TGTGCCAGCGGTGATCGGGGACAGGTTAACCAAGAC. Translating it yields CASGDRGQVNQD. The CDR3 reads in full as CASGDRGQVNQDTQYF.

In this sample, this clone turned up a few times. Any gene name here is a mouse gene name. The read falls 4 residues short of the CDR3 end, and the missing part is taken from the germline J gene. Distinct nucleotide sequences in the sample also encode this CDR3. The J gene is TRBJ2-7, the V gene TRBV19, with 10 bases that match TRBD2. J lost 3 bases, V lost 5 bases, and 5 bases had no gene match. Looked up from germline, CDR1 is FNHDT and CDR2 is SITEND (reference sequence). There are 14 residues in the CDR3. Incomplete CDR3 DNA: TGTGCCAGCAGCCCCGGACTGGGGGACTAT. Its protein product is CASSPGLGDY. The full CDR3 sequence reads CASSPGLGDYEQYF.

A few counts support this clone. The gene names here belong to mouse. Read sequence stops 4 residues before the CDR3 end, and the germline J gene provides the missing end. The V gene is TRBV31, the J gene TRBJ2-3; D is possibly TRBD2 (5 bases). Germline values: CDR1 GKSSPN, CDR2 SITVG. The V end was cut by 0 bases, the J end by 0 bases, with 10 bases between. The CDR3 covers 15 residues. This CDR3 reads CAWSLFGVSAETLYF. CDR3 DNA, as far as it was read: TGTGCCTGGAGTCTTTTTGGGGTTAGTGCAGAA.

This clone was seen many times. All gene names here are mouse names. The CDR3 end is not reached by the read, which stops 4 residues before it; the germline J gene fills it in. This sequence joins TRBV13-3 and TRBJ2-3; 8 nucleotides agree with TRBD1. This CDR3 is built from 14 residues. The junction had 3 bases not matched to a gene; V was cut back by 6 bases and J by 0 bases. The germline gives CDR1 NNHDY, CDR2 SYVADS. CDR3 DNA (partial): TGTGCCAGCACCTACAGGGGGAGTGCAGAA. This gives the protein CASTYRGSAE. The entire CDR3 is CASTYRGSAETLYF.

With regard to this clone: Mouse names are used for the genes. The CDR3 end falls 4 residues outside the read, so it is completed with the germline J gene. Other DNA sequences in the same sample also yield this CDR3. The rearrangement links TRBV1 to TRBJ1-2; D perhaps matches TRBD1 (5 bases). The CDR3 contains 15 residues. Trimming stripped 0 bases from V and 1 base from J, with 9 bases between. Germline V gives CDR1 NSQYPW, CDR2 LRSPGD (reference sequence). CDR3 DNA, as far as it was read: TGCACCTGCAGTGCAGATCCAGGGTTAAACTCC. Translated, it gives CTCSADPGLNS. The full-length CDR3 reads as CTCSADPGLNSDYTF.

In its sample, this clone was seen a few times. The gene names given are mouse names. The CDR3 extends 3 residues past the end of the read, so its final part is completed from the germline J gene. The V call is TRBV19, the J call TRBJ1-6; 9 positions agree with TRBD1. TRBJ1-6 is reported as an ORF; its role is uncertain. Germline trimming cut 3 bases from V and 3 bases from J; bases unmatched to any gene: 1. CDR1 and CDR2 (germline): FNHDT, SITEND (reference sequence). This CDR3 spans 15 amino acids. The DNA read from the CDR3 is TGTGCCAGCAGTAAGACAGGGGGCTATAATTCGCCC. Amino acids: CASSKTGGYNSP. The CDR3 in its entirety is CASSKTGGYNSPLYF.

Notes on this clone: Mouse germline and gene names are used. The sequenced part of the CDR3 DNA is TGTGCCAGCAGTGAGGGACACCCA. This translates into CASSEGHP. The whole CDR3 region reads CASSEGHPEVFF. J is TRBJ1-1 and V is TRBV13-1; perhaps TRBD1 as D (6 bases). The read stops 4 residues short of the end of the CDR3; the missing end is completed from the germline J gene. From germline, CDR1 is NSHNY and CDR2 SYGAGN. The CDR3 is 12 residues long.

This clone was counted only a few times. Gene and germline names: mouse. Read data end 4 residues before the CDR3 end; the end is taken from the germline J gene. The V gene is TRBV14, the J gene TRBJ2-7, with 12 positions matching TRBD2. Germline-derived CDR1 and CDR2 are SGHDT and FRDEAV. CDR3 length: 15 amino acids. The CDR3 DNA, read in part, is TGTGCCAGCAGTTTTTTATGGGACTGGGGGGAT. Amino acids: CASSFLWDWGD. The CDR3, in full, reads CASSFLWDWGDEQYF.

This clone occurred a few times. Gene names follow the mouse nomenclature. The CDR3 bases that were read are TGCACCTGCAGTGCAGATGGAGACTGGGGGGGCGTCACCGGG. It translates to CTCSADGDWGGVTG. The full CDR3 protein reads CTCSADGDWGGVTGQLYF. The chain has TRBV1 and TRBJ2-2; 12 bases align to TRBD2. With the read ending 4 residues before the CDR3 end, the germline J gene is used to fill in that end. Germline trimming cut 0 bases from V and 4 bases from J; bases unmatched to any gene: 6. Germline V lookup: CDR1 NSQYPW, CDR2 LRSPGD (reference sequence). This CDR3 comprises 18 residues.

This clone was picked up a small number of times. Genes and germline come from the mouse. The read ends 4 residues shy of where the CDR3 ends; the end is completed using the germline J gene. The V gene is TRBV5, the J gene TRBJ2-3; 11 nucleotides line up with TRBD2. The CDR3 covers 15 residues. CDR1 is LGHNA and CDR2 is YNLKQL in the germline V gene (reference sequence). J was trimmed by 4 bases and V by 3 bases; bases with no gene match: 3. The covered CDR3 bases are TGTGCCAGCAGCCAGAGGGACTGGGGGCCAGAA. Protein sequence: CASSQRDWGPE. Given in full, the CDR3 is CASSQRDWGPETLYF.

Points on this clone: Gene names and germline match the mouse. The read ends 4 residues early relative to the CDR3; the germline J gene fills the gap. The V and J genes are TRBV1 and TRBJ2-5, with a possible D match to TRBD1 (6 bases). Looked up from germline, CDR1 is NSQYPW and CDR2 is LRSPGD (reference sequence). V lost 0 bases and J 0 bases, leaving 10 bases between the germline ends. CDR3 length equals 16 residues. The CDR3 here is CTCSADRQGNQDTQYF. CDR3 DNA, as far as it was read: TGCACCTGCAGTGCAGATCGGCAGGGGAACCAAGAC.

For this clone: Gene names follow the mouse nomenclature. From the germline J gene comes the end of the CDR3, since the read stops 4 residues before it. V usage is TRBV19 and J usage is TRBJ2-7; tentative D call: TRBD1 (6 bases). CDR1 is FNHDT, CDR2 SITEND, per germline (reference sequence). The CDR3 has 13 amino acids. V was trimmed by 2 bases and J by 2 bases, leaving 8 bases between them. CDR3 sequence: CASSISGAYEQYF. The sequenced CDR3 bases are TGTGCCAGCAGTATTTCAGGGGCCTAT.

The sample holds a few counts of this clone. The gene names here belong to mouse. The CDR3 end is not reached by the read, which stops 4 residues before it; the germline J gene fills it in. The chain carries TRBV5 and TRBJ2-1, with D possibly TRBD1 on 6 matching bases. This CDR3 contains 14 residues. The germline V and J ends were trimmed by 3 bases and 4 bases, with 10 bases remaining between them. Germline CDR1 and CDR2: LGHNA and YNLKQL (reference sequence). The CDR3 sequence: CASSQRDNYAEQFF. CDR3 DNA, as far as it was read: TGTGCCAGCAGCCAGCGGGACAATTATGCT.

With regard to this clone: Mouse gene names and germline throughout. The CDR3 is CAWSPPTSQNTLYF. Incomplete CDR3 DNA: TGTGCCTGGAGTCCTCCGACTAGTCAAAAC. The V gene is TRBV31, the J gene TRBJ2-4, with unresolved D. The DNA ends 4 residues before the CDR3 does, and the rest of the CDR3 is filled in from the germline J gene. Between the trimmed V and J ends, which lost 1 base and 0 bases, there was a span of 8 bases. CDR3 length equals 14 residues. The germline V gene encodes CDR1 GKSSPN and CDR2 SITVG.

This clone was seen a few times. The listed genes are named as in mouse. The DNA ends 4 residues before the CDR3 does, and the rest of the CDR3 is filled in from the germline J gene. Other DNA sequences of this sample code for an identical CDR3. The V gene is TRBV13-1, the J gene TRBJ2-3; the D gene is possibly TRBD1 (6 bases). This CDR3 is 14 amino acids long. V was clipped by 2 bases and J by 1 base, with 8 bases between them. The germline gives CDR1 NSHNY, CDR2 SYGAGN. The CDR3 DNA, read in part, is TGTGCCAGCAGTGAAAGACAGGGTGCAGAA. Translation: CASSERQGAE. In full, the CDR3 reads CASSERQGAETLYF.

In regard to this clone: The listed genes are named as in mouse. The CDR3 goes on 4 residues after the read ends, and that part is filled in from the germline J gene. The gene calls are TRBV14 and TRBJ2-7; D is possibly TRBD1 (6 bases). The CDR3 spans 13 residues. CDR1 and CDR2 (germline): SGHDT, FRDEAV. Trimming cost V 5 bases and J 3 bases, with 12 bases left between them. The CDR3 bases that were read are TGTGCCAGCAGCTCCGGGACAAACTAT. Its translation is CASSSGTNY. The whole CDR3 sequence is CASSSGTNYEQYF.

As regards this clone: Gene names denote mouse genes. Read sequence stops 4 residues before the CDR3 end, and the germline J gene provides the missing end. This chain links TRBV13-2 with TRBJ2-5; 7 positions match TRBD1. From germline, CDR1 is NNHNN and CDR2 SYGAGS (reference sequence). The CDR3 totals 14 residues. The CDR3 DNA, read in part, is TGTGCCAGCGGTGGTGACAGGGCGATGGAC. Its protein product is CASGGDRAMD. The CDR3 as a whole reads CASGGDRAMDTQYF.

Note on this clone: The gene names given are mouse names. The sequenced part of the CDR3 DNA is TGTGCCAGCAGTATGACCTGGGGGTAT. Translating it yields CASSMTWGY. The whole CDR3 sequence is CASSMTWGYEQYF. The chain carries TRBV19 and TRBJ2-7; 7 nucleotides line up with TRBD2. Read data end 4 residues before the CDR3 end; the end is taken from the germline J gene. The germline V gene encodes CDR1 FNHDT and CDR2 SITEND (reference sequence). The CDR3 has 13 amino acids.